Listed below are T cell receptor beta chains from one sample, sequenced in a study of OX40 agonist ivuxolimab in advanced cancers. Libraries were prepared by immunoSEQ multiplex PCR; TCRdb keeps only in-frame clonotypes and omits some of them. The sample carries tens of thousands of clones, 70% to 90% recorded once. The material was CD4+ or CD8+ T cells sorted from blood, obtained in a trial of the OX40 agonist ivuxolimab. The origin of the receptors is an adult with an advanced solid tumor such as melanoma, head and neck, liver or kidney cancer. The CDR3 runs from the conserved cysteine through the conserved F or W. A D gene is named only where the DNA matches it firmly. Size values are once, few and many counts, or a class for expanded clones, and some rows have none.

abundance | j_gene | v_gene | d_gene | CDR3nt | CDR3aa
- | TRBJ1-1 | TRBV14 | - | TGTGCCAGCAGCCTGACAGGGAACACTGAAGCTTTCTTT | CASSLTGNTEAFF
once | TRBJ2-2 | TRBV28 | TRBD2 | TGTGCCAGCAGTTTATCCCCCCTTGCGGGAGCTAGCGGGGAGCTGTTTTTT | CASSLSPLAGASGELFF
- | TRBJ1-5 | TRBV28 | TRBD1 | TGTGCCAGCAGGGGGGATGGACAGGTCAATCAGCCCCAGCATTTT | CASRGDGQVNQPQHF
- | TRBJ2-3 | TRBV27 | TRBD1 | TGTGCCAGCAGTTGGACGCCAGGGGGTACGCAGTATTTT | CASSWTPGGTQYF
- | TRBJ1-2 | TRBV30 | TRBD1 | TGTGCCTGGAGGACCCCGGGACAGGGGAATGGCTACACCTTC | CAWRTPGQGNGYTF
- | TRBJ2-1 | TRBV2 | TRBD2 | TGTGCCAGCAGCCCTAGGGGCGGGAGTCGGTTCTTC | CASSPRGGSRFF
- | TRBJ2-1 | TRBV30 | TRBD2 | TGTGCCTGGAGTGTACAACTAGCGGGAAAGGGTGAGCAGTTCTTC | CAWSVQLAGKGEQFF
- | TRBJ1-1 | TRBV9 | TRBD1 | TGTGCCAGCAGCGCCAGGGGGGTATCCTCCGAAGCTTTCTTT | CASSARGVSSEAFF
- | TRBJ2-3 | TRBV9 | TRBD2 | TGTGCCAGCAGCGCGGGACTAGCAGCTAGCACAGATACGCAGTATTTT | CASSAGLAASTDTQYF
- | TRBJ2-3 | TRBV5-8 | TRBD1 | TGTGCCAGCAGCCGCGGACAGGGGGCAACAGATACGCAGTATTTT | CASSRGQGATDTQYF
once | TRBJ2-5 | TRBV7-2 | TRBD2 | TGTGCCAGCAGCTCGGTAGCGGGAGGCGAGACCCAGTACTTC | CASSSVAGGETQYF
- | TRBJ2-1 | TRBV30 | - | TGTGCCTGGAGTGAGGGAAGCGCGGCGAATGAGCAGTTCTTC | CAWSEGSAANEQFF
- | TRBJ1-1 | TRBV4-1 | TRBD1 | TGCGCCAGCAGCCAGGGTCGGGGACAGCGCTACACTGAAGCTTTCTTT | CASSQGRGQRYTEAFF
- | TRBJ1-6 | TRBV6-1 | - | TGTGCCAGCAGTGAAGCAGGAGCGGGGGATTCCTATAATTCACCCCTCCACTTT | CASSEAGAGDSYNSPLHF
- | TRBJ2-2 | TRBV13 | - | TGTGCCAGCAGTCTAGGAGGGGGGACCGGGGAGCTGTTTTTT | CASSLGGGTGELFF
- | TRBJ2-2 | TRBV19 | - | TGTGCCAGTGGAACCCTGGGCAGGGGAGGTACCGGGGAGCTGTTTTTT | CASGTLGRGGTGELFF
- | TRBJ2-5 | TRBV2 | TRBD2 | TGTGCCAGCAGACGGACTAGCGGACGGGAGACCCAGTACTTC | CASRRTSGRETQYF
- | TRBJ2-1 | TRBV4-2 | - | TGTGCCAGCACTCACGGCCTCGCGTTTGGGCCATCTTCCTACAATGAGCAGTTCTTC | CASTHGLAFGPSSYNEQFF
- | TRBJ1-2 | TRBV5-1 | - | TGCGCCAGCAGCCCGAGGCCCCGGGGGCGAGACCATGGCTACACCTTC | CASSPRPRGRDHGYTF
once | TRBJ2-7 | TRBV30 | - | TGTGCCTGGGGGGAGAGCCCGTTACACGAGCAGTACTTC | CAWGESPLHEQYF
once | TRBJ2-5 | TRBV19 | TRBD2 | TGTGCCAGTAGTATAGAGGGGACTAGCGGTCGCCTTCAAGAGACCCAGTACTTC | CASSIEGTSGRLQETQYF
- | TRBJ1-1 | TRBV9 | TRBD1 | TGTGCCAGCAGCGTTTGGGGACAGGGGTTCACTGAAGCTTTCTTT | CASSVWGQGFTEAFF
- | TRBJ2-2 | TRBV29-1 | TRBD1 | TGCAGCGTTTCCGGGACAGGGGCGGTTGGGAACACCGGGGAGCTGTTTTTT | CSVSGTGAVGNTGELFF
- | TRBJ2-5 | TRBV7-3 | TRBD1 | TGTGCCAGCAGCTCAACGCCCGGGACAGGGCCAGAGACCCAGTACTTC | CASSSTPGTGPETQYF
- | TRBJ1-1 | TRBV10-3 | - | TGTGCCATCAGTGAGTCTAAGAACACTGAAGCTTTCTTT | CAISESKNTEAFF
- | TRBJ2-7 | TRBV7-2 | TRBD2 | TGTGCCAGCAGCTCGCTAGCGGGAGATATGTACGAGCAGTACTTC | CASSSLAGDMYEQYF
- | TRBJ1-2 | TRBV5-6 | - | TGTGCCAGCAGCTTTACAGCTCTGACCAACTATGGCTACACCTTC | CASSFTALTNYGYTF
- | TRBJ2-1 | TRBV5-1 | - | TGCGCCAGCAGCTCCCTACAGGGGGGAGGGTACAATGAGCAGTTCTTC | CASSSLQGGGYNEQFF
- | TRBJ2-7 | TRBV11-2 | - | TGTGCCAGCAGCCCCCGGTGGGGCTACGAGCAGTACTTC | CASSPRWGYEQYF
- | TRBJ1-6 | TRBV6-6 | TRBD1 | TGTGCCAGCAGTTCCGGGGGAGGGACAGGTTCACCCCTCCACTTT | CASSSGGGTGSPLHF
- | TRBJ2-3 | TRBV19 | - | TGTGCCAGTAGTATCCGAGATACGCAGTATTTT | CASSIRDTQYF
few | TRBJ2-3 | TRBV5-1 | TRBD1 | TGCGCCAGCAGCTCCGGGACAGATCTCACAGATACGCAGTATTTT | CASSSGTDLTDTQYF
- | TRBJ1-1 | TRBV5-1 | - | TGCGCCAGCAGCTTGGCCGGTCCGGGTTTCACTGAAGCTTTCTTT | CASSLAGPGFTEAFF
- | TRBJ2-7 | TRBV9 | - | TGTGCCAGCAGCGTAGGGCTAAAAAACTACGAGCAGTACTTC | CASSVGLKNYEQYF
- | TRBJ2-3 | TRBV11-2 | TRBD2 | TGTGCCAGCAGCCGGACTAGCGGCCAGGATACGCAGTATTTT | CASSRTSGQDTQYF
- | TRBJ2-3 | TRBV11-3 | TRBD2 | TGTGCCAGCAGCTTCGCACTAGCGGGCGGAGATACGCAGTATTTT | CASSFALAGGDTQYF
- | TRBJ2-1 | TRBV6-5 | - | TGTGCCAGCTCGCAGGGAAGAAATGAGCAGTTCTTC | CASSQGRNEQFF
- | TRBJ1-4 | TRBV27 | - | TGTGCCAGCAGTTCCTGGACCGGGGGTGAAAAACTGTTTTTT | CASSSWTGGEKLFF
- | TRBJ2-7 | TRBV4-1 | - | TGCGCCAGCAGCCAAGTAGAGGCTGCCGAGCAGTACTTC | CASSQVEAAEQYF
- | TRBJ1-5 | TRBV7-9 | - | TGTGCCAGCAGCTTCGAGGGAAATGGCCAGCCCCAGCATTTT | CASSFEGNGQPQHF
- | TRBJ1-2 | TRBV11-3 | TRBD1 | TGTGCCAGCAGCTTCCCCCTGGGCCCCGGACAGCAGGGGGCGAGGCATGGCTACACCTTC | CASSFPLGPGQQGARHGYTF
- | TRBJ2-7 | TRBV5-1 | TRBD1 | TGCGCCAGCAGCGGACAGGCCTACGAGCAGTACTTC | CASSGQAYEQYF
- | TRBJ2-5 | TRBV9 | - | TGTGCCAGCAGCGTAGATGTAGGGGCACAAGAGACCCAGTACTTC | CASSVDVGAQETQYF
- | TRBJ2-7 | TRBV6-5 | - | TGTGCCAGCAGTTACCGGTCCAGCGGTCTGGGGGAGCAGTACTTC | CASSYRSSGLGEQYF
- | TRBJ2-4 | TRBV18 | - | TGTGCCAGCTCATTGGAAGATATCTCAGGTATTCAGTACTTC | CASSLEDISGIQYF
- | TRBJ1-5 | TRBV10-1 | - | TGCGCCAGCGCCCGTGGCGGGGGTAGGAATCAGCCCCAGCATTTT | CASARGGGRNQPQHF
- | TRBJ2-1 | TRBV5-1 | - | TGCGCCAGCAGCTTGGGAGTCTCCTACAATGAGCAGTTCTTC | CASSLGVSYNEQFF